Below, 26 T cell receptor beta chains from the same sample are listed, as sequenced in a study of T cells in Graves' hyperthyroidism and ophthalmopathy. Amplification yielded TCR beta CDR3 regions, with RNA transcripts as the source. HTBI primers were used for first-round RT-PCR of the TCR CDR3. Each CDR3 protein gets one entry after TCRdb re-called the multiplex PCR reads with MiXCR. The sample holds some 500,000 distinct CDR3 sequences, roughly 15% seen once. Sequencing used blood. The origin of the receptors is a woman aged 25-40 years with Graves' ophthalmopathy.

This clonotype was seen at least ten times. This sequence joins TRBV6-1 and TRBJ2-5, with 9 bases matching TRBD2. Germline V gene lookup returns CDR1 MNHNS and CDR2 SASEGT. V trimming: 5 bases; J trimming: 3 bases; junction bases outside the gene matches: 1. The CDR3 covers 13 residues. DNA of the CDR3: TGTGCCAGCAGTAAGCGGGGGGAAGAGACCCAGTACTTC. This gives the protein CASSKRGEETQYF.

This clonotype has at least ten counts. The CDR3 here is CASSQDQGNQETQYF. The DNA of the CDR3 is TGCGCCAGCAGCCAAGATCAGGGAAACCAAGAGACCCAGTACTTC. The rearrangement uses TRBV4-3 and TRBJ2-5; TRBD1 might be the D (5 bases). The CDR3 extends over 15 amino acids. Trimming shortened V by 0 bases and J by 0 bases, and 8 bases separated the two germline ends. The germline V gene has CDR1 LGHNA and CDR2 YSLEER.

This clonotype appeared many times. The CDR3 spells CASRADIQGNQPQHF. CDR3 nucleotide sequence: TGTGCCAGCAGGGCCGACATTCAGGGCAATCAGCCCCAGCATTTT. The rearrangement uses TRBV12-3 or TRBV12-4 and TRBJ1-5; no firm D call. The CDR3 covers 15 residues. Trimming removed 6 bases from V and 2 bases from J, with 14 bases in between.

This clonotype has at least ten counts. The chain recombines TRBV28 with TRBJ2-7; D is ambiguous. Trimming removed 3 bases at V and 7 bases at J, with 13 bases between. This CDR3 is 13 amino acids long. Looked up from germline, CDR1 is MDHEN and CDR2 is SYDVKM. The CDR3 here is CASSFAYRAEQYF. CDR3 DNA sequence: TGTGCCAGCAGTTTTGCTTACCGCGCGGAGCAGTACTTC. The full variable domain, in which reference TRBV28 and TRBJ2-7 provide the parts outside the CDR3, is DVKVTQSSRYLVKRTGEKVFLECVQDMDHENMFWYRQDPGLGLRLIYFSYDVKMKEKGDIPEGYSVSREKKERFSLILESASTNQTSMYLCASSFAYRAEQYFGPGTRLTVT.

This clonotype was observed a few times. In nucleotides, the CDR3 is TGTGCCAGCACCAGACTAGTTACCAATGAGCAGTTCTTC. Translated: CASTRLVTNEQFF. The chain employs TRBV2 and TRBJ2-1; a weak D match, TRBD2 (6 bases). Trimming cost V 7 bases and J 6 bases, with 13 bases left between them. CDR1 and CDR2 (germline): SNHLY, FYNNEI. The CDR3 runs to 13 residues.

This chain connects TRBV6-4 to TRBJ2-7, with D unclear. The CDR3 runs 13 residues. The germline V and J ends were trimmed by 7 bases and 1 base, with 11 bases remaining between them. Per the germline V gene, CDR1 is MRHNA and CDR2 is SNTAGT. The CDR3 region is CASTLGDSYEQYF. CDR3 sequence (DNA): TGTGCCAGCACTCTTGGGGATTCCTACGAGCAGTACTTC.

Ten or more counts support this clonotype. The rearrangement joins TRBV11-1 to TRBJ2-7; unclear D gene. Germline CDR1 and CDR2: SGHAT and FQDESV (reference sequence). The CDR3 loop spans 14 amino acids. V was clipped by 0 bases and J by 3 bases, with 9 bases between them. CDR3 sequence reads: CASSLAGRLYEQYF. The CDR3, as DNA: TGTGCCAGCAGCTTAGCCGGCAGACTCTACGAGCAGTACTTC.

This chain uses TRBV12-3 or TRBV12-4 with TRBJ2-3; D might be TRBD2 (6 bases). Deletions cut 6 bases from V and 5 bases from J, with 12 bases between. The CDR3 has 13 amino acids. The CDR3 spells CASRPRRGDTQYF. The CDR3 DNA reads as TGTGCCAGCAGACCCCGGAGGGGAGATACGCAGTATTTT.

At least ten counts were recorded for this clonotype. This sequence joins TRBV27 and TRBJ2-1, with D unclear. The CDR3 has 14 amino acids. Germline CDR1 reads MNHEY; CDR2 reads SMNVEV (reference sequence). Trimming took 3 bases from V and 6 from J, leaving 12 bases between them. Written as DNA, the CDR3 is TGTGCCAGCAGTTTGGGTCACGTGGGCAATGAGCAGTTCTTC. It translates to CASSLGHVGNEQFF.

This clonotype appeared a few times. The chain carries TRBV7-2 and TRBJ2-1, with 8 bases identical to TRBD2. The junction had 12 bases not matched to a gene; V was cut back by 5 bases and J by 3 bases. The germline V gene encodes CDR1 SGHTA and CDR2 FQGNSA. CDR3 length: 17 amino acids. CDR3 loop: CASSRPLQRERYNEQFF. The CDR3, as DNA: TGTGCCAGCAGCCGTCCCTTACAGCGGGAGCGCTACAATGAGCAGTTCTTC. The complete variable domain, with remaining parts taken from reference TRBV7-2 and TRBJ2-1, reads GAGVSQSPSNKVTEKGKDVELRCDPISGHTALYWYRQSLGQGLEFLIYFQGNSAPDKSGLPSDRFSAERTGGSVSTLTIQRTQQEDSAVYLCASSRPLQRERYNEQFFGPGTRLTVL.

This clonotype was counted many times. The V and J genes are TRBV30 and TRBJ2-2; the match to TRBD1 covers 7 bases. This CDR3 spans 15 amino acids. CDR1 and CDR2 (germline): GTSNPN, SVGIG (reference sequence). The trim removed 2 bases at V and 0 bases at J, leaving 3 bases unmatched. CDR3 nucleotide sequence: TGTGCCTGGAGTACCGGGACAGCGAACACCGGGGAGCTGTTTTTT. The encoded protein is CAWSTGTANTGELFF.

This clonotype was counted only a few times. The chain carries TRBV7-2 and TRBJ1-1; 10 bases agree with TRBD1. With V trimmed by 5 bases and J by 6 bases, 3 bases remained unmatched. CDR3 length: 13 amino acids. The germline V gene encodes CDR1 SGHTA and CDR2 FQGNSA. The CDR3 DNA reads as TGTGCCAGCAGCACTGGGACAGGGGCTGAAGCTTTCTTT. Protein sequence: CASSTGTGAEAFF. Full variable domain (outside the CDR3, taken from reference TRBV7-2 and TRBJ1-1): GAGVSQSPSNKVTEKGKDVELRCDPISGHTALYWYRQSLGQGLEFLIYFQGNSAPDKSGLPSDRFSAERTGGSVSTLTIQRTQQEDSAVYLCASSTGTGAEAFFGQGTRLTVV.

This clonotype was detected ten times or more. V and J are TRBV3-1 and TRBJ2-1; D is possibly TRBD2 (6 bases). The CDR3 runs to 16 residues. Looked up from germline, CDR1 is LGHDT and CDR2 is YNNKEL (reference sequence). The V and J ends lost 1 base and 2 bases respectively, with 12 bases between them. In nucleotides, the CDR3 is TGTGCCAGCAGCCAAGCGCGGGGAAGTCCCTACAATGAGCAGTTCTTC. This sequence encodes CASSQARGSPYNEQFF.

This clonotype was detected many times. The chain links TRBV30 to TRBJ1-5, with a possible D match to TRBD1 (5 bases). V lost 0 bases, J lost 5 bases, and 8 bases lay in between. Germline assignment: CDR1 GTSNPN and CDR2 SVGIG (reference sequence). This CDR3 spans 13 amino acids. CDR3 loop: CAWSVGGDQPQHF. CDR3 DNA: TGTGCCTGGAGTGTTGGAGGGGATCAGCCCCAGCATTTT.

The chain carries TRBV4-2 and TRBJ2-7; 7 positions agree with TRBD1. The CDR3 has 15 amino acids. CDR1 and CDR2 (germline): LGHNA, YNFKEQ. Trimming took 0 bases from V and 3 from J; bases not matched to a gene: 5. The CDR3 sequence is CASSQDRGQYYEQYF. DNA for the CDR3: TGTGCCAGCAGCCAAGATAGGGGACAGTACTACGAGCAGTACTTC.

This chain connects TRBV7-3 to TRBJ2-5; D is ambiguous. CDR1 is SGHTA and CDR2 is FQGTGA in the germline V gene. The CDR3 covers 16 residues. The V gene lost 2 bases and the J gene lost 2 bases, with 15 bases spanning the gap. The CDR3 bases are TGTGCCAGCAGCTTACACTTCCAAGAGAGACAAGAGACCCAGTACTTC. It is translated as CASSLHFQERQETQYF. Variable domain in full (rest from reference TRBV7-3 and TRBJ2-5): GAGVSQTPSNKVTEKGKYVELRCDPISGHTALYWYRQSLGQGPEFLIYFQGTGAADDSGLPNDRFFAVRPEGSVSTLKIQRTERGDSAVYLCASSLHFQERQETQYFGPGTRLLVL.

This clonotype was observed many times. The rearrangement links TRBV2 to TRBJ2-3; TRBD2 matches at 15 bases. The V gene end was trimmed by 4 bases and the J gene end by 5 bases; junction bases not matched to a gene: 10. The CDR3 contains 18 residues. Germline V gene sequence: CDR1 SNHLY, CDR2 FYNNEI. CDR3: CASSGAPGLAGGVDTQYF. As DNA, the CDR3 is TGTGCCAGCAGTGGGGCCCCGGGACTAGCGGGAGGAGTAGATACGCAGTATTTT.

In this sample, this clonotype turned up many times. The chain joins TRBV28 to TRBJ2-7; a weak D match, TRBD1 (5 bases). Germline CDR1 MDHEN, CDR2 SYDVKM. This CDR3 contains 14 residues. Trimming removed 7 bases from V and 3 bases from J, with 16 bases in between. CDR3 nucleotides: TGTGCCAGCACCCTGGGGCGGCCGAACTACGAGCAGTACTTC. Translation: CASTLGRPNYEQYF.

This clonotype was counted at least ten times. The germline gene is not matched at one end of the junction; a read error may be the cause. The chain joins TRBV28 to TRBJ2-7, with 9 bases that match TRBD1. From germline, CDR1 is MDHEN and CDR2 SYDVKM. This CDR3 is built from 16 residues. The CDR3 reads CASILGTGTGSSEQYF. As DNA, the CDR3 is TGTGCCAGCATCCTCGGTACCGGGACAGGGTCCTCCGAGCAGTACTTC.

This clonotype was found a few times. This chain joins TRBV16 and TRBJ1-2; no clear D. Per germline, CDR1 KGHSY and CDR2 FQNENV. V was shortened by 3 bases and J by 5 bases, with 13 bases between the two germline ends. The CDR3 sequence is 14 residues long. The CDR3 nucleotides are TGTGCCAGCAGCCATGGAAAAGTCAGATATGGCTACACCTTC. Translation gives CASSHGKVRYGYTF. Using reference TRBV16 and TRBJ1-2 for the parts outside the CDR3, the full variable domain is GEEVAQTPKHLVRGEGQKAKLYCAPIKGHSYVFWYQQVLKNEFKFLISFQNENVFDETGMPKERFSAKCLPNSPCSLEIQATKLEDSAVYFCASSHGKVRYGYTFGSGTRLTVV.

This chain joins TRBV12-3 or TRBV12-4 and TRBJ2-4; D may match TRBD1 or TRBD2 (5 bases each). Trimming took off 3 bases at V and 0 bases at J, with 12 bases between the two ends. This CDR3 region has 16 residues. CDR3 in DNA: TGTGCCAGCAGTTTTAGGGACGGGCTAGCCAAAAACATTCAGTACTTC. Translating gives CASSFRDGLAKNIQYF.

CDR3 sequence: CASSFESGRGELFF. CDR3 DNA: TGTGCCAGCAGCTTTGAAAGCGGGCGAGGGGAGCTGTTTTTT. The chain employs TRBV7-2 and TRBJ2-2, with a weak D call TRBD2 (6 bases). CDR3 length: 14 amino acids. V gave up 3 bases and J gave up 8 bases, with 13 bases separating them. Germline V lookup: CDR1 SGHTA, CDR2 FQGNSA.

The chain uses TRBV6-5 and TRBJ2-7; D unclear. V was trimmed by 1 base and J by 1 base, leaving 8 bases between them. The CDR3 has 14 residues. Germline CDR1 MNHEY, CDR2 SVGAGI. CDR3 loop: CASSYYSVSYEQYF. The CDR3 bases are TGTGCCAGCAGTTACTATTCGGTTTCCTACGAGCAGTACTTC.

In its sample, this clonotype was seen many times. This sequence joins TRBV5-1 and TRBJ2-7; 9 bases map to TRBD1. The CDR3 runs to 16 residues. V was pared by 0 bases and J by 1 base, with 5 bases of the junction left unmatched. Germline CDR1 is SGHRS and CDR2 is YFSETQ. In nucleotides, the CDR3 is TGCGCCAGCAGCTTGGGGTGGGACAGGGTATCCTACGAGCAGTACTTC. It is translated as CASSLGWDRVSYEQYF.

This clonotype was counted at least ten times. CDR3 protein: CASTGGWDQPQHF. The CDR3 DNA follows: TGTGCCAGCACAGGGGGCTGGGATCAGCCCCAGCATTTT. J is TRBJ1-5 and V is TRBV6-1; TRBD1 agrees at 8 bases. The CDR3 consists of 13 residues. Germline-derived CDR1 and CDR2 are MNHNS and SASEGT. V lost 7 bases, J lost 5 bases, and 4 bases stayed unmatched.

This sequence joins TRBV6-1 and TRBJ2-7, with 7 bases that match TRBD1. V lost 4 bases, J lost 6 bases, and 6 bases stayed unmatched. In germline, CDR1 is MNHNS, CDR2 SASEGT. The CDR3 runs 13 residues. The CDR3 loop reads CASSVPTGVEQYF. As DNA, the CDR3 is TGTGCCAGCAGTGTGCCTACAGGGGTCGAGCAGTACTTC.